This TCR beta chain was documented in a study of blood T cell repertoires in COVID-19. V trimming: 3 bases; J trimming: 6 bases; junction bases outside the gene matches: 12. CDR1 and CDR2 (germline): GTSNPN, SVGIG (reference sequence). This CDR3 spans 16 amino acids. Clones were read by immunoSEQ multiplex PCR, and TCRdb kept only the in-frame ones, dropping some. The sample holds around 140,000 clones, approximately 80% seen once. The sample taken for sequencing was peripheral blood. The sequence derives from a woman older than 75 with active or convalescent COVID-19. This chain joins TRBV30 and TRBJ1-5; the match to TRBD1 covers 9 bases. CDR3 bases: TGTGCCTGGAGGAATCCCCTCGGGACAGGGTTTCAGCCCCAGCATTTT. It translates to CAWRNPLGTGFQPQHF.